This TCR beta chain was obtained from a study of T cell changes during pregnancy in multiple sclerosis. Generated by immunoSEQ multiplex PCR, the TCRdb table keeps only in-frame clones and is missing some. Of about 47,000 clones in the sample, 70% to 90% were seen once. The length of the CDR3 is 17 residues. Losses at the gene ends were 6 bases for V and 8 bases for J; bases not matched to a gene: 15. Looked up from germline, CDR1 is MDHEN and CDR2 is SYDVKM. The TCR was taken from a female donor with multiple sclerosis, enrolled in a pregnancy study. V usage is TRBV28 and J usage is TRBJ1-4; 10 positions agree with TRBD1. Material: peripheral blood, obtained in the first trimester of pregnancy. Here the CDR3 DNA reads TGTGCCAGCAGATCTATACTGGGACAGGGGCTGGGGGAAAAACTGTTTTTT. Translated, it gives CASRSILGQGLGEKLFF.